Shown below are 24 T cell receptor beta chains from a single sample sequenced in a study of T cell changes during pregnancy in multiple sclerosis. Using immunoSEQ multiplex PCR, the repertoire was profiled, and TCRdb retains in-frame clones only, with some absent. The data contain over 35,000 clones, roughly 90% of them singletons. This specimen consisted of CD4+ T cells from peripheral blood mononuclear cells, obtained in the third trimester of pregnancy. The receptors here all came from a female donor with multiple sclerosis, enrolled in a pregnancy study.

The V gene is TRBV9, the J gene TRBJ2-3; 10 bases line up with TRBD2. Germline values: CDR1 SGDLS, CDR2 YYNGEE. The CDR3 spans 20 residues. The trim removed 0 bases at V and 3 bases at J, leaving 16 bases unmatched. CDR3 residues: CASSVAFASGSRLVTDTQYF. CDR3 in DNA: TGTGCCAGCAGCGTAGCTTTCGCTAGCGGGAGTAGATTGGTGACAGATACGCAGTATTTT.

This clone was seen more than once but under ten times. The CDR3 DNA reads as TGCGCCAGCAGCTTTAGTCCCACTGAAGCTTTCTTT. Its protein product is CASSFSPTEAFF. The chain uses TRBV5-1 and TRBJ1-1; no reliable D call. CDR1 and CDR2 (germline): SGHRS, YFSETQ. Trimming cost V 2 bases and J 4 bases, with 6 bases left between them. The CDR3 runs 12 residues.

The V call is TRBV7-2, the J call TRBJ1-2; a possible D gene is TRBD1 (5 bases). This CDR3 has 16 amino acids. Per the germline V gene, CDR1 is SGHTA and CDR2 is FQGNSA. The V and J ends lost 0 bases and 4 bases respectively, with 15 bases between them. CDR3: CASSLARGGESYGYTF. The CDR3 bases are TGTGCCAGCAGCTTAGCGCGGGGGGGAGAGTCCTATGGCTACACCTTC.

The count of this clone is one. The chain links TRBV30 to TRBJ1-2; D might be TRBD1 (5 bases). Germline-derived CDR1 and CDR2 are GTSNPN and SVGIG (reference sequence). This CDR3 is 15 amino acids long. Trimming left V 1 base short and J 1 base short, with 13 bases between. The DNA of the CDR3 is TGTGCCTGGAGTGAGGCAGGGCGTTATAACTATGGCTACACCTTC. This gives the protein CAWSEAGRYNYGYTF.

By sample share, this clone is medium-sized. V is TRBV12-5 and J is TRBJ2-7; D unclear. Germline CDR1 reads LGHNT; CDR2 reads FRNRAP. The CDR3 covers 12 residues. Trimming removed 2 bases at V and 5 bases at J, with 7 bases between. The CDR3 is CASGLTENEQYF. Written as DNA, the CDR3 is TGTGCTAGTGGTTTGACCGAGAACGAGCAGTACTTC.

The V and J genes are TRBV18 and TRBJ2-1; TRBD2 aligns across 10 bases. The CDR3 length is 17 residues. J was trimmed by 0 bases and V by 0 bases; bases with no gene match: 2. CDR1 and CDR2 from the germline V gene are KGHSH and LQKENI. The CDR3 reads CASSPPSGRASYNEQFF. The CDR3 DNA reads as TGTGCCAGCTCACCACCAAGCGGGAGGGCCTCCTACAATGAGCAGTTCTTC.

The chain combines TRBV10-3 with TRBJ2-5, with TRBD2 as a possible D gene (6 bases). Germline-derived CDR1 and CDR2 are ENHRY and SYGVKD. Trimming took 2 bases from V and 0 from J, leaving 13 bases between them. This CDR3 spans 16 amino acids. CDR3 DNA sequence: TGTGCCATCAGTGAGAGCATAGGAGGGAACCAAGAGACCCAGTACTTC. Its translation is CAISESIGGNQETQYF.

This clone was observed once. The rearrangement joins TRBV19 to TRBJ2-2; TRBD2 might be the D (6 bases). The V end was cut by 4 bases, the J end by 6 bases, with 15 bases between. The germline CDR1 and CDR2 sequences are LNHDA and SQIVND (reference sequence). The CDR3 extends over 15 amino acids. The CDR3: CASSNMGGMAGELFF. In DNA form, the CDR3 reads TGTGCCAGTAGTAATATGGGGGGAATGGCCGGGGAGCTGTTTTTT.

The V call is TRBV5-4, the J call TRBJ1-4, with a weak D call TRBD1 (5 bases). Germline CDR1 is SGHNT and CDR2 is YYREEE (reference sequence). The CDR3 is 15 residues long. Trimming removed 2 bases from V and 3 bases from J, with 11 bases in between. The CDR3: CASSFLGGANEKLFF. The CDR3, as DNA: TGTGCCAGCAGCTTCTTGGGGGGGGCTAATGAAAAACTGTTTTTT.

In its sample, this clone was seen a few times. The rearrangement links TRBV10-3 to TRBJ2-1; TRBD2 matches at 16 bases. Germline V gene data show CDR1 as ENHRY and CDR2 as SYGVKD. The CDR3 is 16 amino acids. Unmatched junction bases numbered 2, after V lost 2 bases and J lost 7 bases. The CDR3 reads CAISEPGLAGGNEQFF. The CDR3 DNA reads TGTGCCATCAGTGAGCCGGGACTAGCGGGAGGGAATGAGCAGTTCTTC.

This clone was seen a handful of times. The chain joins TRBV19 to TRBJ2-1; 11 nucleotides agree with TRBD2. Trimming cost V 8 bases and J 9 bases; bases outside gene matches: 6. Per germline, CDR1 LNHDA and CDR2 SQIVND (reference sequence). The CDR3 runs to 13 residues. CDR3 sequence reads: CASLAGGQTEQFF. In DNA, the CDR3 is TGTGCCAGTTTAGCGGGAGGGCAGACTGAGCAGTTCTTC.

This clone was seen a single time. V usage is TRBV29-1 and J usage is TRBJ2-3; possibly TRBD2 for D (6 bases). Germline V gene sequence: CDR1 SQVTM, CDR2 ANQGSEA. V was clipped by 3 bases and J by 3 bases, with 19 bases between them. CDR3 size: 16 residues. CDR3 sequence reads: CSVDPATGTRTDTQYF. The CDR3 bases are TGCAGCGTTGATCCGGCTACCGGGACTCGGACAGATACGCAGTATTTT.

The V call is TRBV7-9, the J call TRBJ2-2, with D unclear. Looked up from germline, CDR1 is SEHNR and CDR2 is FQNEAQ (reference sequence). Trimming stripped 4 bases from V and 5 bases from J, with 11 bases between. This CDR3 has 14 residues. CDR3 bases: TGTGCCAGCAGCTCGGGTCGGCATACCGGGGAGCTGTTTTTT. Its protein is CASSSGRHTGELFF. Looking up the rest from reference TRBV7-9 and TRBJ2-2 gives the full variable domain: DTGVSQNPRHKITKRGQNVTFRCDPISEHNRLYWYRQTLGQGPEFLTYFQNEAQLEKSRLLSDRFSAERPKGSFSTLEIQRTEQGDSAMYLCASSSGRHTGELFFGEGSRLTVL.

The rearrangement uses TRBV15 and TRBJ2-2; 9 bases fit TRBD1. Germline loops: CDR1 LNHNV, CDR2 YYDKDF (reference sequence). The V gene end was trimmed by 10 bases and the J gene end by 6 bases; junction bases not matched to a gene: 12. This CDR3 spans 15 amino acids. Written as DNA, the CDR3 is TGTGCCAGCCAAGGGAGGACAGGGGCCCCCGGGGAGCTGTTTTTT. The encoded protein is CASQGRTGAPGELFF.

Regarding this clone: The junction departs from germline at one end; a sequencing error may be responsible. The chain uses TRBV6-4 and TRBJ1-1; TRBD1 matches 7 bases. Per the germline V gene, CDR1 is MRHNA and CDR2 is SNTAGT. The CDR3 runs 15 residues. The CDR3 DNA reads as TGTGCCAGCAGGGACTCTGACAGGGCGAACACTGAAGCTTTCTTT. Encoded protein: CASRDSDRANTEAFF.

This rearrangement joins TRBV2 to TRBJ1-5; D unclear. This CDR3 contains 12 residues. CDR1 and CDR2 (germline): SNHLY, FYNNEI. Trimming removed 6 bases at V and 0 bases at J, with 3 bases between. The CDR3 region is CASSYSNQPQHF. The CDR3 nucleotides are TGTGCCAGCAGCTATAGCAATCAGCCCCAGCATTTT.

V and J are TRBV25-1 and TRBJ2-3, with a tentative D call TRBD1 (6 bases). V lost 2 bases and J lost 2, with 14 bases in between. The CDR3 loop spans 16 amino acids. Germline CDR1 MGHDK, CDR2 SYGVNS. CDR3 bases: TGTGCCAGCAGTGAAGCCAGGGGTGCCTACACAGATACGCAGTATTTT. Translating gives CASSEARGAYTDTQYF.

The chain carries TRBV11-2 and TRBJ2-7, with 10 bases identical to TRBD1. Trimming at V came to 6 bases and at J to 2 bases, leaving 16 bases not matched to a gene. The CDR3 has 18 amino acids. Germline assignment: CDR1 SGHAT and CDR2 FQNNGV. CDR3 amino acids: CASRTGQGKLYVPYEQYF. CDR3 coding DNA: TGTGCCAGCAGAACGGGACAGGGGAAGTTATATGTCCCCTACGAGCAGTACTTC.

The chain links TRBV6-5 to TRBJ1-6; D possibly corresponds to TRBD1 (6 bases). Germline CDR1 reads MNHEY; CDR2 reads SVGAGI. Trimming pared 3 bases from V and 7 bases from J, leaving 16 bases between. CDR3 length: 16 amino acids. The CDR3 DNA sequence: TGTGCCAGCAGTTATTCCGGCAGGGGTGACAATTCACCCCTCCACTTT. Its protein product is CASSYSGRGDNSPLHF.

In DNA form, the CDR3 reads TGTGCCACCACCCCTCCCCAGGGAAACACCATATATTTT. Protein sequence: CATTPPQGNTIYF. The chain uses TRBV15 and TRBJ1-3; D unresolved. Germline V gene lookup returns CDR1 LNHNV and CDR2 YYDKDF (reference sequence). Trimming shortened V by 7 bases and J by 4 bases, and 11 bases separated the two germline ends. This CDR3 is 13 amino acids long.

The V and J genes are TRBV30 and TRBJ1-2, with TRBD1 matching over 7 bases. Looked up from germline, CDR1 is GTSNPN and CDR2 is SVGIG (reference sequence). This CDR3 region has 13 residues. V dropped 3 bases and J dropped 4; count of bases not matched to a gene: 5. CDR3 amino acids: CAWSAGDSYGYTF. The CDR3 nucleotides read TGTGCCTGGAGCGCCGGGGACAGCTATGGCTACACCTTC.

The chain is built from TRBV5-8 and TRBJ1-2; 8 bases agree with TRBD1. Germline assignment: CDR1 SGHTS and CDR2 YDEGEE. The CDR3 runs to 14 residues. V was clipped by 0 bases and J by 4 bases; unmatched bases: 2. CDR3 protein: CASSLGQGIYGYTF. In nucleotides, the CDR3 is TGTGCCAGCAGCTTGGGACAGGGGATCTATGGCTACACCTTC.

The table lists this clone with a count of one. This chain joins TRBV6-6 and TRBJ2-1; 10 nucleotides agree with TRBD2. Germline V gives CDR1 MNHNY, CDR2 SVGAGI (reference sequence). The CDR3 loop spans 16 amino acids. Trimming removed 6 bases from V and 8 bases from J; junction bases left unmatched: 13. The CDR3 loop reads CASRPTLAGVTHEQFF. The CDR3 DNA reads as TGTGCCAGCAGGCCCACTCTAGCGGGAGTAACTCATGAGCAGTTCTTC.

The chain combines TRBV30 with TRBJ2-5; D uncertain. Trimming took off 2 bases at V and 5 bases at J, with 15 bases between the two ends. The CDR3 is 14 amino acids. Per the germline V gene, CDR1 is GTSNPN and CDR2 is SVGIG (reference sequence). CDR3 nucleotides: TGTGCCTGGAGTCTCCCTTTCGGTGAGGAGACCCAGTACTTC. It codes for CAWSLPFGEETQYF.